What follows are 27 T cell receptor beta chains derived from one specimen sequenced in a study of T cell repertoires in cytomegalovirus infection. These TCRs are of unknown antigen specificity. MiXCR, run by TCRdb on the reads, gives a single entry per CDR3 protein. The data hold 700,000 to 950,000 distinct CDR3 sequences, with about 30% observed a single time. The input for sequencing was cultured CD8+ T cells from PBMCs, taken from culture after CMV antigen stimulation. These TCRs come from a human donor in good health (CMV status not recorded). Some clones in this sample may be carry-over from other donors' samples.

The chain uses TRBV6-6 and TRBJ2-3; TRBD2 matches at 11 bases. The V gene end was trimmed by 8 bases and the J gene end by 5 bases; junction bases not matched to a gene: 12. Germline V lookup: CDR1 MNHNY, CDR2 SVGAGI (reference sequence). This CDR3 has 16 residues. The CDR3 region is CASGSGTSGGGDTQYF. The DNA of the CDR3 is TGTGCCAGCGGATCCGGGACTAGCGGAGGAGGAGATACGCAGTATTTT.

This clonotype was seen many times. The CDR3 is CASSPLSGVTGELFF. CDR3 DNA: TGTGCCAGCAGCCCCCTGTCCGGGGTCACCGGGGAGCTGTTTTTT. The rearrangement uses TRBV7-8 and TRBJ2-2, with D tentatively TRBD2 (5 bases). CDR1 and CDR2 from the germline V gene are SGHVS and FQNEAQ. Trimming shortened V by 5 bases and J by 4 bases, and 14 bases separated the two germline ends. The CDR3 contains 15 residues.

V gene TRBV12-3 or TRBV12-4 combines with J gene TRBJ2-1, with D perhaps TRBD1 (6 bases). This CDR3 has 19 amino acids. The V and J ends lost 3 bases and 7 bases respectively, with 28 bases between them. CDR3 amino acids: CASSFRDRATGHVVNEQFF. DNA for the CDR3: TGTGCCAGCAGTTTTAGGGATAGGGCGACAGGTCACGTTGTAAATGAGCAGTTCTTC.

This clonotype occurred a few times. This sequence joins TRBV6-2 or TRBV6-3 and TRBJ2-7; unclear D gene. The ends were cut back, 4 bases at V and 3 bases at J, with 13 bases in the middle. Germline CDR1 reads MNHEY; CDR2 reads SVGEGT. The CDR3 totals 14 residues. CDR3 amino acids: CASSSAWVIYEQYV. CDR3 DNA sequence: TGTGCCAGCAGTTCGGCTTGGGTCATCTACGAGCAGTACGTC.

This chain uses TRBV27 with TRBJ1-4, with unresolved D. The V gene's germline CDR1 is MNHEY and CDR2 SMNVEV (reference sequence). V shed 5 bases and J shed 4 bases, with 14 bases lying between them. The CDR3 length is 15 residues. The CDR3 region has the DNA TGTGCCAGCAGTCCCGACGGAGGCGGTAATGAAAAACTGTTTTTT. Its translation: CASSPDGGGNEKLFF.

J is TRBJ2-7 and V is TRBV7-9, with 12 positions matching TRBD2. V was clipped by 4 bases and J by 3 bases; unmatched bases: 4. The germline V gene encodes CDR1 SEHNR and CDR2 FQNEAQ (reference sequence). The CDR3 is 15 residues long. The CDR3 sequence is CASSSSGGALYEQYF. The DNA for the CDR3 is TGTGCCAGCAGCTCTAGCGGGGGGGCTCTCTACGAGCAGTACTTC.

This clonotype was seen repeatedly, ten times or more. The CDR3 loop is CASSSPGTSETGELFF. Here the CDR3 DNA reads TGTGCCAGCAGCTCCCCCGGGACTAGCGAGACCGGGGAGCTGTTTTTT. The genes are TRBV7-3 and TRBJ2-2; 10 nucleotides line up with TRBD2. Germline trimming cut 4 bases from V and 5 bases from J; bases unmatched to any gene: 7. Germline V lookup: CDR1 SGHTA, CDR2 FQGTGA. The CDR3 length is 16 residues.

This clonotype has a count of ten or more. V usage is TRBV7-8 and J usage is TRBJ2-3, with 9 bases identical to TRBD2. The V segment lost 1 base and the J segment 5 bases; nucleotides outside the gene matches: 10. Germline V gene sequence: CDR1 SGHVS, CDR2 FQNEAQ. The CDR3 sequence is 17 residues long. The DNA of the CDR3 is TGTGCCAGCAGCTTAGAGTTTGGCGGGGGGGCCTTAGATACGCAGTATTTT. It codes for CASSLEFGGGALDTQYF. Full variable domain (outside the CDR3, taken from reference TRBV7-8 and TRBJ2-3): GAGVSQSPRYKVAKRGQDVALRCDPISGHVSLFWYQQALGQGPEFLTYFQNEAQLDKSGLPSDRFFAERPEGSVSTLKIQRTQQEDSAVYLCASSLEFGGGALDTQYFGPGTRLTVL.

V gene TRBV2 combines with J gene TRBJ2-5; D is possibly TRBD1 or TRBD2 (5 bases each). Germline V lookup: CDR1 SNHLY, CDR2 FYNNEI. The CDR3 loop spans 16 amino acids. The CDR3 loop is CVSHPIGAHDQETQYF. The CDR3 coding sequence is TGTGTCAGTCACCCAATCGGGGCACATGACCAAGAGACCCAGTACTTC.

The CDR3 is CSVGGTGAFTEAFF. The CDR3 nucleotides read TGCAGCGTCGGAGGGACAGGGGCGTTCACTGAAGCTTTCTTT. The genes are TRBV29-1 and TRBJ1-1; 10 bases line up with TRBD1. CDR3 length equals 14 residues. The V gene's germline CDR1 is SQVTM and CDR2 ANQGSEA. With V trimmed by 6 bases and J by 4 bases, 8 bases remained unmatched. Together with reference TRBV29-1 and TRBJ1-1, the CDR3 gives the full variable domain: SAVISQKPSRDICQRGTSLTIQCQVDSQVTMMFWYRQQPGQSLTLIATANQGSEATYESGFVIDKFPISRPNLTFSTLTVSNMSPEDSSIYLCSVGGTGAFTEAFFGQGTRLTVV.

This chain links TRBV2 with TRBJ1-1, with D maybe TRBD1 (6 bases). In germline, CDR1 is SNHLY, CDR2 FYNNEI. The V end was cut by 1 base, the J end by 12 bases, with 15 bases between. This CDR3 is built from 13 residues. In nucleotides, the CDR3 is TGTGCCAGCAGTGAAGGGGGGCTTCTTCAAACTTTCTTT. Translated, it gives CASSEGGLLQTFF.

The CDR3 sequence is CASSITRAPNYNEQFF. DNA of the CDR3: TGTGCCAGTAGTATCACTAGAGCCCCGAACTACAATGAGCAGTTCTTC. The V gene is TRBV19, the J gene TRBJ2-1; D is possibly TRBD2 (5 bases). Germline V gene sequence: CDR1 LNHDA, CDR2 SQIVND (reference sequence). The ends were cut back, 3 bases at V and 3 bases at J, with 15 bases in the middle. The CDR3 covers 16 residues.

The chain is built from TRBV6-1 and TRBJ2-2; TRBD1 agrees at 7 bases. Germline values: CDR1 MNHNS, CDR2 SASEGT. This CDR3 spans 15 amino acids. V was clipped by 4 bases and J by 7 bases; unmatched bases: 9. The CDR3, as DNA: TGTGCCAGCAGTGTGTTGACAGGGCGAGGCGGGGAGCTGTTTTTT. Amino acids: CASSVLTGRGGELFF.

This clonotype turned up a few times. The chain recombines TRBV4-1 with TRBJ1-5; perhaps TRBD1 as D (5 bases). CDR3 length equals 15 residues. Trimming removed 1 base at V and 7 bases at J, with 14 bases between. CDR1 MGHRA and CDR2 YSYEKL come from the germline V gene. DNA for the CDR3: TGCGCCAGCAGCCAAGTTCAGGGAAGTCGACAGCCCCAGCATTTT. Its protein is CASSQVQGSRQPQHF.

This chain's CDR3 is CASRALTTDTQYF. In DNA, the CDR3 is TGTGCCAGCAGAGCCTTGACCACAGATACGCAGTATTTT. This chain uses TRBV7-3 with TRBJ2-3, with D unclear. The CDR3 loop spans 13 amino acids. CDR1 is SGHTA, CDR2 FQGTGA, per germline. Trimming took 6 bases from V and 2 from J, leaving 9 bases between them.

This clonotype was seen a handful of times. The V call is TRBV14, the J call TRBJ1-5; D unclear. This CDR3 is built from 15 residues. Germline CDR1 SGHDN, CDR2 FVKESK. Trimming pared 2 bases from V and 4 bases from J, leaving 12 bases between. CDR3 DNA sequence: TGTGCCAGCAGCCAACAATCAGGCTCTAATCAGCCCCAGCATTTT. It translates to CASSQQSGSNQPQHF.

The chain links TRBV4-1 to TRBJ2-3; TRBD2 agrees at 10 bases. CDR3 length: 15 amino acids. The germline gives CDR1 MGHRA, CDR2 YSYEKL. Germline trimming cut 7 bases from V and 4 bases from J; bases unmatched to any gene: 8. This CDR3 reads CASTPLAGDADTQYF. For the CDR3, the DNA is TGCGCCAGCACCCCCCTAGCGGGGGATGCAGATACGCAGTATTTT.

This clonotype was found a few times. The chain uses TRBV5-4 and TRBJ1-1; 7 nucleotides align to TRBD1. V was pared by 4 bases and J by 4 bases, with 7 bases of the junction left unmatched. This CDR3 is 14 amino acids long. Germline assignment: CDR1 SGHNT and CDR2 YYREEE (reference sequence). The CDR3 sequence: CASSTDRRGTEAFF. The CDR3 DNA is TGTGCCAGCAGCACGGACAGGAGGGGCACTGAAGCTTTCTTT.

The gene calls are TRBV7-6 and TRBJ1-1; D possibly corresponds to TRBD1 (6 bases). Per the germline V gene, CDR1 is SGHVS and CDR2 is FNYEAQ. Between the trimmed V and J ends, which lost 1 base and 10 bases, there was a span of 28 bases. This CDR3 contains 18 residues. In DNA, the CDR3 is TGTGCCAGCAGCTTAGATCTTGCGAATTTAGGGGGAAACGCCGTAGCTTTCTTT. The encoded protein is CASSLDLANLGGNAVAFF.

The chain recombines TRBV7-9 with TRBJ1-2; TRBD1 matches 9 bases. J lost 4 bases, V lost 3 bases, and 9 bases had no gene match. In germline, CDR1 is SEHNR, CDR2 FQNEAQ (reference sequence). The CDR3 spans 16 residues. CDR3 bases: TGTGCCAGCAGCTTTTTGGGACAGGGACGCGGCTATGGCTACACCTTC. It yields the protein CASSFLGQGRGYGYTF.

The CDR3 protein is CSAADGQPQHF. CDR3 sequence (DNA): TGCAGTGCTGCAGACGGTCAGCCCCAGCATTTT. The chain employs TRBV20-1 and TRBJ1-5; unclear D gene. In germline, CDR1 is DFQATT, CDR2 SNEGSKA (reference sequence). This CDR3 comprises 11 residues. Deletions cut 5 bases from V and 6 bases from J, with 8 bases between.

V gene TRBV5-6 combines with J gene TRBJ1-5; the D gene is possibly TRBD1 (5 bases). The CDR3 totals 15 residues. Germline CDR1 reads SGHDT; CDR2 reads YYEEEE. Trimming shortened V by 4 bases and J by 6 bases, and 17 bases separated the two germline ends. The CDR3 DNA reads as TGTGCCAGCAGCCCGGGCCTCGGGGGTGGTCAGCCCCAGCATTTT. It specifies CASSPGLGGGQPQHF.

The chain links TRBV24-1 to TRBJ1-5; no clear D. Per the germline V gene, CDR1 is KGHDR and CDR2 is SFDVKD. This CDR3 is 15 amino acids long. The ends were cut back, 3 bases at V and 6 bases at J, with 14 bases in the middle. The CDR3 protein is CATSDPGEAGQPQHF. Written as DNA, the CDR3 is TGTGCCACCAGTGATCCCGGAGAGGCGGGTCAGCCCCAGCATTTT.

The chain recombines TRBV11-1 with TRBJ2-2; 9 nucleotides match TRBD2. The CDR3 spans 18 residues. Germline CDR1 SGHAT, CDR2 FQDESV (reference sequence). V shed 1 base, J shed 2 bases, and the junction held 8 bases outside the gene matches. The chain's CDR3 is CASSLEASGNLNTGELFF. CDR3 bases: TGTGCCAGCAGCTTAGAGGCTAGCGGGAACCTCAACACCGGGGAGCTGTTTTTT.

A word on this clonotype: It may be a read error: a sequence one base away is much more abundant. V is TRBV11-2 and J is TRBJ1-2, with 11 bases lining up with TRBD1. With V trimmed by 7 bases and J by 0 bases, 4 bases remained unmatched. Germline V gives CDR1 SGHAT, CDR2 FQNNGV. The CDR3 has 15 amino acids. The CDR3 nucleotides read TGTGCCAGCACCCGGGGACAGGGGGCTAACTATGGCTACACCTTC. Its protein product is CASTRGQGANYGYTF.

This clonotype was recorded a few times. V is TRBV9 and J is TRBJ2-3; the match to TRBD2 covers 7 bases. The ends lost 0 bases at V and 0 bases at J; junction bases unmatched: 4. There are 16 residues in the CDR3. CDR1 SGDLS and CDR2 YYNGEE come from the germline V gene. CDR3 protein: CASSVVGGGSTDTQYF. For the CDR3, the DNA is TGTGCCAGCAGCGTAGTCGGCGGGGGTAGCACAGATACGCAGTATTTT.

J is TRBJ1-2 and V is TRBV5-5; 11 bases map to TRBD1. The CDR3 extends over 16 amino acids. CDR1 and CDR2 from the germline V gene are SGHKS and YYEKEE (reference sequence). The V segment lost 5 bases and the J segment 6 bases; nucleotides outside the gene matches: 12. CDR3 nucleotides: TGTGCCAGCAGGTCAAGGACAGGGGGCGACTTCAATGGCTACACCTTC. It encodes CASRSRTGGDFNGYTF.